The T cell receptor (beta chain) under discussion was sequenced for a study of blood T cell repertoires in COVID-19. Study at large: Spain, Italy and the United States supplied samples that represented acute and convalescent COVID-19. T cells, B-cell-depleted T cells, or PBMCs supplied cDNA or gDNA.

The V end lost 3 bases, the J end lost 3 bases, and 15 bases lay between the germline ends. CDR3 length equals 15 residues. Germline V CDR1 and CDR2: MNHEY, SMNVEV (reference sequence). Original data processing: Reference gene primers were amplified, and this amplification served to estimate nucleated cell counts. Here immunoSEQ multiplex PCR was the method, and the copy in TCRdb shows in-frame clones only, minus some. That table is the source of V, J and clone size, and D and trimming were worked out from the DNA. The sample yields under 50,000 clones, approximately 90% seen once. The receptor was isolated from a man over 45 with active COVID-19. This chain joins TRBV27 and TRBJ2-7; maybe TRBD2 (5 bases). Input material: peripheral blood. CDR3 in amino acids: CASSLAASTGYEQYF. The CDR3 nucleotides read TGTGCCAGCAGTTTGGCGGCTAGCACGGGCTACGAGCAGTACTTC.